Included here is one T cell receptor beta chain sequence, with context. The repertoire was sequenced with immunoSEQ multiplex PCR; TCRdb's copy has only in-frame clones and lacks some. Of some 240,000 clones in the sample, over 70% were seen once. Per germline, CDR1 SGHVS and CDR2 FQNEAQ. Between the trimmed V and J ends, which lost 5 bases and 8 bases, there was a span of 16 bases. The CDR3 is 15 residues long. This specimen belongs to a study of blood T cell repertoires in COVID-19. Across the whole study: The origin of the acute and convalescent COVID-19 samples was the United States, Italy and Spain.

The receptor was derived from a woman aged 70-85 years with COVID-19, enrolled during active disease. The chain couples TRBV7-8 to TRBJ1-6; a possible D gene is TRBD1 (5 bases). The sample was peripheral blood. CDR3: CASSPTQGVYSPLHF. The CDR3 coding sequence is TGTGCCAGCAGCCCTACTCAAGGGGTTTATTCACCCCTCCACTTT.